The following is a TCR beta chain sequence with its context. It lacks a known antigen. One base away there is no much larger clone; base qualities are not given. This record comes from a study of cytomegalovirus exposure and HLA in healthy donors (dated by TCRdb to the late 2010s). Context from the whole study: In an earlier analysis of roughly 590 of the donors, 250 to 350 Gb of sequence data and 117 million unique TCR beta sequences from 150 million to 200 million T cells were reported. An early release covering around 630 HLA-typed donors comprised about 300 gigabases of sequencing data and around 80 million unique TCR sequences. Among the roughly 410 genotyped donors, approximately 82% belonged to the genetic ancestry cluster associated with self-reported Caucasian donors. The study aimed to test whether cataloging public T cell receptors could reveal signatures of past pathogen exposure. The study used immunosequencing to profile the T cell repertoires of several hundred subjects and linked those repertoires to cytomegalovirus serostatus. Along with the roughly 610-subject first cohort, a separate validation cohort of some 130 different subjects was used. To predict cytomegalovirus infection status, the study combined high-throughput TCR immunosequencing, statistical association of individual TCRs with disease status, and machine learning. A later analysis re-analyzed previously published TCR beta repertoires from roughly 690 donors and added high-resolution HLA genotyping to study TCR occurrence patterns. Rather than drawing on any new phenotypic data, the later analysis identified candidate immune exposures from TCR beta sequences and the way those sequences occurred across donors. In an earlier analysis of roughly 540 of the donors, high-throughput TCR beta sequencing was used to judge whether each TCR beta V gene segment behaved as functional or pseudogenic. Donor age, sex, ethnicity and CMV serostatus were compiled alongside the repertoire data. A later genetic analysis took genome-wide SNP genotypes for about 55% of the 666 donors and used that subset as a discovery cohort. Every repertoire in the discovery cohort had been generated on one and the same sequencing platform. HLA typing included class I and class II loci at four-digit resolution. Typing coverage differed by locus: A, B, C, DRB1 and DQB1 were typed in roughly 629-630 donors, DQA1 in about 560, DPA1 in approximately 610, and DPB1 in just under 490. Because of strong linkage in the cohort, five DR-DQ haplotypes were treated as single units for association and clustering. On average, over 200,000 unique TCR beta nucleotide sequences were sequenced per donor among about 400 genotyped donors of the cohort, with roughly 20% of those sequences being non-productive. Overall study results and their limits: In a later genetic analysis, fewer N-insertions in productive TCRs were reported among donors in an Asian-associated ancestry cluster than the approximately 670-donor mean. According to a later analysis, TCR association rates differed among HLA loci, with DRB1 alleles showing the most associated TCRs and HLA-C alleles showing the fewest. Immune exposure information for the cohort was limited to CMV serostatus. Because counts were too low, about 17 rarely observed V segments, including chromosome 9 orphons, were excluded from the earlier analysis of 500 to 700 of the donors. Linkage disequilibrium might explain the correlated functional status among segregating V segments, but an unknown experimental factor could not be ruled out. Because some donors lacked HLA typing at each locus, the association tests relied only on the typed subset. Sequencing depth was assumed to be roughly uniform across donors in the presence/absence analyses, though that assumption may not hold. A further reported finding was that TCR beta sequences accurately predicted the HLA-A and HLA-B alleles for most subjects in the first cohort. The classifier was reported to diagnose cytomegalovirus status with high specificity and sensitivity in both the original cohort and the validation cohort. In a later analysis, several top co-occurrence clusters were reported to appear linked to parvovirus B19, influenza, CMV and Epstein-Barr virus. A later genetic analysis associated a missense DCLRE1C variant with V-gene and J-gene trimming of TCR beta chains, and an independent cohort replicated the association. The study gave a list of 150 to 200 TCR beta chains associated with cytomegalovirus. In an earlier analysis of 587 of the donors, most TCR beta V segments appeared in productive rearrangements about 87% or about 30% of the time, broadly matching IMGT annotations. According to a later analysis, most CMV-associated TCR beta chains appeared to be HLA-restricted, and the HLA associations seemed to be driven largely by CMV exposure. Some IMGT-functional V segments, including TRBV6-2 and TRBV6-3, could not be told apart with the 87-base-pair reads, so those segments were excluded. Strong co-occurrence of HLA alleles, especially DR and DQ, made assigning TCR associations to individual alleles difficult. Most TCR sequences were observed very rarely across donors, whereas some public TCRs were present in many individuals. A later analysis associated around 16,000 TCR beta sequences with specific HLA alleles at a false discovery rate of 0.05. The sequencing pipeline was judged likely to have produced a cluster of highly shared sequence variants as a technical artifact. Only TCR beta chains were sequenced in this cohort, and the absence of alpha or paired-chain data limited detectable features. It was suggested by the authors that the approach could potentially be generalized to other disease states and immunological phenotypes. A later analysis found that HLA-associated TCR beta chains were more clonally expanded and had lower generation probabilities than equally common non-associated chains. A few of the identified cytomegalovirus-associated TCR beta chains were confirmed in vitro to be specific for cytomegalovirus antigens.

The CDR3, from cysteine to phenylalanine, totals 14 residues. The kept DNA is CDR3 alone, 42 bases in frame from the first base. Trimming takes 6 bases from V and 4 bases from J, and the germline ends sit 16 bases apart. For CDR1 and CDR2, the germline V gene (reference sequence) lists SGHNT and YYREEE. The cohort comprised around 700 healthy bone marrow donors. All cohort members were sampled while nominally healthy, although unrecorded immune exposures were likely present. The donor tested CMV seropositive, placing the donor among the 289 seropositive members of the cohort. Every donor gave a peripheral blood sample, and the peripheral blood mononuclear cells from that sample were used for TCR beta sequencing. The Qiagen DNeasy Blood Extraction Kit was used to extract genomic DNA from the blood cell samples. Library construction relied on the immunoSEQ multiplex PCR assay. The multiplex PCR relied on a mix of 60 forward primers for TCR Vbeta segments and 13 reverse primers for TCR Jbeta segments. A multiplex PCR assay on genomic DNA amplified the CDR3 region of rearranged TCR beta genes. The amplified TCR beta libraries were sequenced on the Illumina HiSeq System as 87-base-pair reads. The study's processing was this. Across the 670 or so repertoires, a later analysis counted tens of millions of unique TCR beta chains, 9 million to 14 million of which were shared by at least two donors. To remove PCR and sequencing errors, raw reads were error-corrected and collapsed into unique sequences using a nearest-neighbor algorithm that merged closely related sequences. V, D and J gene segments were assigned by aligning CDR3 sequences to IMGT reference sequences. For a sequence to be retained, a match of at least six nucleotides to both a V gene segment and a J gene segment was required. Rearrangements were called productive when the CDR3 lacked stop codons and stayed in frame with V and J; all others were non-productive. Following IMGT convention, CDR3 was defined as the stretch from the second conserved V-encoded cysteine up to the conserved J-encoded phenylalanine. The earlier analysis of 587 of the donors excluded sequences that lacked an unambiguous match to a single V gene segment. In an earlier analysis of approximately 590 of the donors, a V segment was called functional when productive rearrangements were above 56.7%, and segregating when the standard deviation between donors exceeded 5%. To diagnose cytomegalovirus status from the catalog of TCR beta chain sequences, a statistical classification framework was built. V and J gene assignment, in a later analysis, came from comparing TCR nucleotide sequences with IMGT/GENE-DB human TR gene sequences. A later analysis assigned CDR3 sequences and most-parsimonious VDJ recombination scenarios with the TCRdist pipeline. In a later analysis, each TCR beta chain was defined by its CDR3 amino acid sequence together with its V-gene family, and reads without a unique V-gene family were excluded. To address suspected cross-contamination and a sequencing artifact, a later analysis removed over 500 highly shared, low-generation-probability nucleotide sequences. In a later analysis, a clonal expansion index for each public chain was calculated from normalized within-repertoire ranks of inferred template counts. In a later analysis, generation probabilities were computed using a VDJ recombination model fitted to out-of-frame rearrangements, and the results were checked against IGoR. In a later analysis, TCR-TCR, TCR-HLA and TCR-CMV co-occurrence was scored with hypergeometric tests, and a repertoire-size bias correction was applied to TCR pairs. A later analysis estimated false discovery rates by permuting HLA or CMV assignments 20 times. In a later analysis, co-occurring TCRs were grouped using DBSCAN, and TCRdist sequence similarity was added for clustering within HLA-allele-positive subsets. Repertoires with fewer than 30,000 or more than 120,000 public chains were left out of co-occurrence clustering, as were four to six repertoires with anomalous nucleotide sharing. The table was pulled from immuneACCESS by TCRdb, which kept in-frame rearrangements only. Such tables lose some clones; where checked, under half of the loss comes from unresolved V genes, and the rest has no known cause. That table supplies the V and J calls and clone size; D and trimming were determined from the DNA. This sample has roughly 60,000 clones in its table, and less than 85% of those were observed once. 15% to 20% of the sample goes to the ten largest clones.

The chain is encoded by TRBV5-4 joined to TRBJ1-1, with a weak D call of TRBD1 (5 bases match). The specimen sequenced was PBMCs. The TCR sequence derives from a woman aged 55-70 years in good health and CMV-seropositive. In nucleotide form, the sequence is TGTGCCAGCACCAAGGAAATGGGGGGCACTGAAGCTTTCTTT. The resulting protein is CASTKEMGGTEAFF.